What follows are 27 T cell receptor beta chains derived from one specimen sequenced in a study of blood T cell repertoires in COVID-19. Profiling relied on immunoSEQ multiplex PCR, and the TCRdb table lists in-frame clones only, not all of them. The table records around 430,000 clones, 85% to 90% of them present only once. The material sequenced was PBMCs or T cells enriched from blood (not recorded which). The receptors come from a woman in her fifties or sixties who had recovered from COVID-19.

V is TRBV6-4 and J is TRBJ2-7, with TRBD2 matching 15 bases. The CDR3 has 17 amino acids. In germline, CDR1 is MRHNA, CDR2 SNTAGT. Trimming took 7 bases from V and 0 from J; bases not matched to a gene: 7. The CDR3 sequence: CASIPGTSGGISYEQYF. The CDR3 DNA reads as TGTGCCAGCATTCCCGGGACTAGCGGGGGGATCTCCTACGAGCAGTACTTC.

This clone was observed a handful of times. The chain employs TRBV14 and TRBJ2-1; D might be TRBD2 (6 bases). Trimming removed 0 bases at V and 2 bases at J, with 11 bases between. The CDR3 has 16 residues. Germline CDR1 and CDR2: SGHDN and FVKESK. CDR3 DNA sequence: TGTGCCAGCAGCCAAGATGGAGGGGTGACCTACAATGAGCAGTTCTTC. This sequence encodes CASSQDGGVTYNEQFF.

Notes on this clone: Other DNA sequences within the sample encode an identical CDR3. The rearrangement joins TRBV5-1 to TRBJ1-2; no firm D call. In germline, CDR1 is SGHRS, CDR2 YFSETQ. CDR3 length equals 13 residues. The V end was cut by 5 bases, the J end by 0 bases, with 8 bases between. In nucleotides, the CDR3 is TGCGCCAGCAGGGCCACAGCTAACTATGGCTACACCTTC. Translation gives CASRATANYGYTF.

The chain has TRBV5-5 and TRBJ1-1, with D unresolved. Looked up from germline, CDR1 is SGHKS and CDR2 is YYEKEE (reference sequence). This CDR3 is built from 14 residues. Trimming left V 0 bases short and J 0 bases short, with 6 bases between. CDR3 DNA: TGTGCCAGCAGCTTGGCCAGGTTGAACACTGAAGCTTTCTTT. Translation: CASSLARLNTEAFF.

This chain links TRBV10-3 with TRBJ2-1; D not certain. This CDR3 has 15 amino acids. Germline CDR1 reads ENHRY; CDR2 reads SYGVKD. Trimming took 2 bases from V and 7 from J, leaving 15 bases between them. This CDR3 is CAISEGRKYSNEQFF. The CDR3 DNA reads as TGTGCCATCAGTGAGGGGCGCAAGTACTCAAATGAGCAGTTCTTC.

The V call is TRBV7-9, the J call TRBJ1-4; D not certain. Trimming removed 8 bases at V and 4 bases at J, with 14 bases between. This CDR3 region has 14 residues. Germline assignment: CDR1 SEHNR and CDR2 FQNEAQ (reference sequence). The CDR3 region is CASSPSTHNEKLFF. The CDR3 DNA sequence: TGTGCCAGCTCCCCTAGCACCCATAATGAAAAACTGTTTTTT.

Only one count was recorded for this clone. The rearrangement uses TRBV2 and TRBJ2-5, with TRBD2 matching over 12 bases. Trimming cost V 3 bases and J 5 bases; bases outside gene matches: 7. The germline V gene encodes CDR1 SNHLY and CDR2 FYNNEI. The CDR3 loop spans 16 amino acids. The CDR3: CASSDPLAGGQETQYF. In DNA, the CDR3 is TGTGCCAGCAGTGACCCTCTAGCGGGGGGGCAGGAGACCCAGTACTTC. The complete variable domain, with remaining parts taken from reference TRBV2 and TRBJ2-5, reads EPEVTQTPSHQVTQMGQEVILRCVPISNHLYFYWYRQILGQKVEFLVSFYNNEISEKSEIFDDQFSVERPDGSNFTLKIRSTKLEDSAMYFCASSDPLAGGQETQYFGPGTRLLVL.

The V gene is TRBV5-1, the J gene TRBJ1-1; D gene uncertain. CDR3 length: 15 residues. The V end lost 0 bases, the J end lost 1 base, and 10 bases lay between the germline ends. CDR1 and CDR2 (germline): SGHRS, YFSETQ. The chain's CDR3 is CASSLDLGGNTEAFF. As DNA, the CDR3 is TGCGCCAGCAGCTTGGATCTCGGCGGGAACACTGAAGCTTTCTTT. Based on the CDR3 plus reference TRBV5-1 and TRBJ1-1, the full variable domain is KAGVTQTPRYLIKTRGQQVTLSCSPISGHRSVSWYQQTPGQGLQFLFEYFSETQRNKGNFPGRFSGRQFSNSRSEMNVSTLELGDSALYLCASSLDLGGNTEAFFGQGTRLTVV.

V and J are TRBV27 and TRBJ1-2, with TRBD1 matching over 9 bases. V dropped 10 bases and J dropped 2; count of bases not matched to a gene: 5. The CDR3 is 13 amino acids. CDR1 is MNHEY, CDR2 SMNVEV, per germline (reference sequence). CDR3 bases: TGTGCCACACGGGGGACAGGGAACTATGGCTACACCTTC. It codes for CATRGTGNYGYTF.

The rearrangement links TRBV7-2 to TRBJ1-4, with D possibly being TRBD1 (5 bases). CDR3 length: 17 amino acids. V was cut by 6 bases and J by 0 bases, with 17 bases left in between. Looked up from germline, CDR1 is SGHTA and CDR2 is FQGNSA. CDR3 in amino acids: CASSRQGAFATNEKLFF. The CDR3 DNA follows: TGTGCCAGCAGTCGGCAGGGTGCCTTCGCAACTAATGAAAAACTGTTTTTT.

This clone appeared once. The chain couples TRBV19 to TRBJ1-2; perhaps TRBD1 as D (5 bases). Trimming took off 6 bases at V and 3 bases at J, with 14 bases between the two ends. CDR1 is LNHDA, CDR2 SQIVND, per germline (reference sequence). The CDR3 runs 14 residues. CDR3 amino acids: CASRRPGIDYGYTF. The DNA of the CDR3 is TGTGCCAGTAGACGTCCAGGGATAGACTATGGCTACACCTTC.

This clone showed up just a few times. This chain joins TRBV2 and TRBJ1-1; D ambiguous. This CDR3 spans 14 amino acids. The V and J ends lost 5 bases and 0 bases respectively, with 10 bases between them. The V gene's germline CDR1 is SNHLY and CDR2 FYNNEI. The CDR3 nucleotides read TGTGCCAGCAGTAGGCGAGGAATGAACACTGAAGCTTTCTTT. It specifies CASSRRGMNTEAFF.

The chain combines TRBV5-1 with TRBJ1-6, with TRBD1 identical over 8 bases. J lost 7 bases, V lost 0 bases, and 9 bases had no gene match. Per the germline V gene, CDR1 is SGHRS and CDR2 is YFSETQ. The CDR3 contains 17 residues. CDR3 DNA sequence: TGCGCCAGCAGCTTGGCCCGCAGGGGGCACCAAAATTCACCCCTCCACTTT. Protein: CASSLARRGHQNSPLHF.

The V gene is TRBV5-1, the J gene TRBJ1-1; D is perhaps TRBD1 (5 bases). Germline V CDR1 and CDR2: SGHRS, YFSETQ. The length of the CDR3 is 15 residues. Trimming took off 4 bases at V and 1 base at J, with 14 bases between the two ends. The CDR3 spells CASSPEGQGNTEAFF. CDR3 sequence (DNA): TGCGCCAGCAGCCCGGAGGGTCAGGGGAACACTGAAGCTTTCTTT.

This clone was detected only once. The rearrangement links TRBV4-2 to TRBJ1-6; TRBD1 might be the D (5 bases). CDR3 length equals 16 residues. Germline CDR1 and CDR2: LGHNA and YNFKEQ. Trimming removed 4 bases at V and 8 bases at J, with 18 bases between. CDR3 protein: CASSPFYARGDSPLHF. As DNA, the CDR3 is TGTGCCAGCAGCCCCTTCTATGCGCGGGGGGATTCACCCCTCCACTTT.

This CDR3 is CASSPRDWDTEAFF. The DNA for the CDR3 is TGTGCCAGCTCACCCAGGGATTGGGACACTGAAGCTTTCTTT. The chain is built from TRBV18 and TRBJ1-1; perhaps TRBD1 as D (5 bases). The germline CDR1 and CDR2 sequences are KGHSH and LQKENI. The CDR3 totals 14 residues. Trimming stripped 3 bases from V and 3 bases from J, with 11 bases between.

The chain is built from TRBV10-3 and TRBJ1-5; tentative D call: TRBD1 (6 bases). The CDR3 runs to 13 residues. The V end was cut by 8 bases, the J end by 7 bases, with 15 bases between. CDR1 and CDR2 from the germline V gene are ENHRY and SYGVKD. CDR3 in DNA: TGTGCCATCGGGGACACGATCGGGCAGCCCCAGCATTTT. This translates into CAIGDTIGQPQHF.

V is TRBV27 and J is TRBJ2-1; 9 bases agree with TRBD2. V shed 6 bases and J 5 bases; nucleotides not matched to a gene: 8. CDR1 MNHEY and CDR2 SMNVEV come from the germline V gene (reference sequence). The CDR3 loop spans 15 amino acids. The CDR3 spells CASSLRLAVNNEQFF. The CDR3 DNA sequence: TGTGCCAGCAGCCTGAGACTAGCGGTTAACAATGAGCAGTTCTTC.

The sample holds a few counts of this clone. The CDR3 nucleotides are TGTGCCAGCAGCTTGCGGGGAAAGGACACCGGGGAGCTGTTTTTT. Its protein product is CASSLRGKDTGELFF. The V gene is TRBV5-6, the J gene TRBJ2-2; perhaps TRBD2 as D (5 bases). The germline CDR1 and CDR2 sequences are SGHDT and YYEEEE. Trimming removed 1 base from V and 3 bases from J, with 10 bases in between. This CDR3 is 15 amino acids long. Supplemented by reference TRBV5-6 and TRBJ2-2, the full variable domain reads DAGVTQSPTHLIKTRGQQVTLRCSPKSGHDTVSWYQQALGQGPQFIFQYYEEEERQRGNFPDRFSGHQFPNYSSELNVNALLLGDSALYLCASSLRGKDTGELFFGEGSRLTVL.

This clone has more than one count but fewer than ten. This sequence joins TRBV5-1 and TRBJ2-1; TRBD2 matches 12 bases. This CDR3 has 16 amino acids. The germline CDR1 and CDR2 sequences are SGHRS and YFSETQ. Trimming cost V 5 bases and J 7 bases; bases outside gene matches: 10. The CDR3 DNA is TGCGCCAGCAGGGCTAGCGGGGGGGCCATCAGGAATGAGCAGTTCTTC. It translates to CASRASGGAIRNEQFF.

The CDR3 reads CASSLGGGGLYNEQFF. The CDR3 coding sequence is TGTGCCAGCAGCCTTGGTGGCGGGGGCCTATACAATGAGCAGTTCTTC. The chain is built from TRBV14 and TRBJ2-1; maybe TRBD2 (7 bases). Germline V CDR1 and CDR2: SGHDN, FVKESK. This CDR3 spans 16 amino acids. Trimming left V 4 bases short and J 4 bases short, with 17 bases between.

The chain uses TRBV7-2 and TRBJ1-1; 7 nucleotides line up with TRBD1. CDR1 is SGHTA and CDR2 is FQGNSA in the germline V gene. Unmatched junction bases numbered 13, after V lost 5 bases and J lost 7 bases. The CDR3 extends over 15 amino acids. The CDR3 protein is CASSGQVGWSVEAFF. In nucleotides, the CDR3 is TGTGCCAGCAGCGGACAGGTTGGGTGGAGCGTTGAAGCTTTCTTT.

CDR3: CASSLTSGGSYEQYF. The CDR3 bases are TGTGCCAGCAGCTTAACTAGCGGGGGCTCCTACGAGCAGTACTTC. The chain combines TRBV11-2 with TRBJ2-7; TRBD2 matches at 11 bases. Germline CDR1 reads SGHAT; CDR2 reads FQNNGV. The CDR3 length is 15 residues. The V segment lost 2 bases and the J segment 0 bases; nucleotides outside the gene matches: 0. Full variable domain (missing parts from reference TRBV11-2 and TRBJ2-7): EAGVAQSPRYKIIEKRQSVAFWCNPISGHATLYWYQQILGQGPKLLIQFQNNGVVDDSQLPKDRFSAERLKGVDSTLKIQPAKLEDSAVYLCASSLTSGGSYEQYFGPGTRLTVT.

The chain is built from TRBV29-1 and TRBJ1-2; 9 bases line up with TRBD1. Germline loops: CDR1 SQVTM, CDR2 ANQGSEA. The junction had 3 bases not matched to a gene; V was cut back by 7 bases and J by 6 bases. The CDR3 is 11 amino acids. The CDR3 region is CSAGTGHGYTF. CDR3 coding DNA: TGCAGCGCCGGGACAGGGCATGGCTACACCTTC.

The chain recombines TRBV15 with TRBJ2-7; D is unresolved. CDR1 LNHNV and CDR2 YYDKDF come from the germline V gene (reference sequence). The CDR3 loop spans 14 amino acids. V gave up 5 bases and J gave up 0 bases, with 11 bases separating them. Here the CDR3 DNA reads TGTGCCACCAGCCGAACAGTGAGCTCCTACGAGCAGTACTTC. Protein product: CATSRTVSSYEQYF.

The rearrangement links TRBV2 to TRBJ2-3; 8 positions agree with TRBD2. The V segment lost 6 bases and the J segment 7 bases; nucleotides outside the gene matches: 9. The CDR3 is 14 residues long. Germline V gene data show CDR1 as SNHLY and CDR2 as FYNNEI. The CDR3: CASSVGQRGNTQYF. The CDR3 nucleotides are TGTGCCAGCAGCGTGGGCCAGCGGGGGAATACGCAGTATTTT.

This chain connects TRBV5-1 to TRBJ1-2; TRBD1 agrees at 9 bases. V was pared by 0 bases and J by 5 bases, with 5 bases of the junction left unmatched. CDR3 size: 15 residues. The V gene's germline CDR1 is SGHRS and CDR2 YFSETQ. CDR3 bases: TGCGCCAGCAGCTTGGGGGACAGGGCAGATTATGGCTACACCTTC. Protein product: CASSLGDRADYGYTF.